Listed below are T cell receptor beta chains from one sample, sequenced in a study of Ad26.COV2.S vaccination and SARS-CoV-2 variants. The data were produced by immunoSEQ multiplex PCR, yet TCRdb's version contains in-frame clones alone and is incomplete. This sample has fewer than 400,000 clones; about 82% occur once, and the top ten carry 2% to 2.5%. This specimen consisted of peripheral blood, obtained in a trial of Ad26.COV2.S vaccine versus placebo. The source is a person aged 18-60 years who received the Ad26.COV2.S COVID-19 vaccine or a placebo. The conserved cysteine and the conserved F or W are not part of the CDR3 here.

j_call v_call cdr3_aa
TRBJ1-1 TRBV2 ASSEGRANTEAF
TRBJ2-3 TRBV24-1 ATSDRSFPTDTQY
TRBJ1-2 TRBV9 ASSAGLVPTRNGYT
TRBJ1-2 TRBV9 ASSDSRTYGYT
TRBJ2-5 TRBV18 ASSPWSGGETQY
TRBJ1-3 TRBV30 AWMNAGNTIY
TRBJ2-3 TRBV20-1 SASVYTDTQY
TRBJ1-2 TRBV27 ASSPGTGNSYGYT
TRBJ2-7 TRBV5-4 ASSPSGLEAYEQY
TRBJ1-5 TRBV21-1 ASSKSYPRQAIQPQH
TRBJ1-6 TRBV6-6 ASSYSQVRNSPLH
TRBJ1-1 TRBV11-3 ASRKQGVSAEAF
TRBJ1-6 TRBV3-1/TRBV3-2 ASSQAGTGGSPLH
TRBJ1-5 TRBV28 ASRDSPVGNQPQH
TRBJ1-1 TRBV4-1 ASSQDQTYFQASTEAF
TRBJ1-2 TRBV12-3/TRBV12-4 ASSLSRDDGYT
TRBJ1-4 TRBV5-4 ASSSGVTTNEKLF
TRBJ2-5 TRBV25-1 ASTLAGRETQY
TRBJ2-7 TRBV3-1/TRBV3-2 ASSQDQNREQY
TRBJ2-7 TRBV5-1 ASSSDSRWY
TRBJ1-3 TRBV7-2 ASSPSGGSGNTIY
TRBJ1-6 TRBV6-5 ASSPGPYNSPLH
TRBJ1-6 TRBV28 ASSFGRGGDSPLH
TRBJ2-5 TRBV27 ATIYPGPEETQY
TRBJ2-7 TRBV4-1 ASSQDGGAAYEQY
TRBJ2-5 TRBV7-2 ASSFGRETQY
TRBJ1-3 TRBV9 ASSVEQGNTIY
TRBJ2-5 TRBV5-6 ASSLTVAGQETQY
TRBJ2-3 TRBV7-9 ASSLPGGRTDTQY
TRBJ1-5 TRBV4-1 ASSQEAGGAEQPQH
TRBJ1-6 TRBV5-6 ASSLGQPTLYNSPLH
TRBJ1-2 TRBV28 ASSNYRGYT